This T cell receptor (beta chain) was recorded in a study of blood T cell repertoires in COVID-19. Whole-study context: Sample material is recorded as cDNA or gDNA derived from T cells, B-cell-depleted T cells, or PBMCs.

As originally analysed: Amplification of reference gene primers was used by the study to estimate nucleated cell counts. TCRdb keeps only in-frame clones here, not all; method: immunoSEQ multiplex PCR. The V and J calls and clone size come from that table; D and trimming were worked out from the DNA. The profile shows 120,000 or so clones, roughly 89% of them singletons. CDR1 is MNHEY, CDR2 SMNVEV, per germline (reference sequence). V shed 5 bases and J 0 bases; nucleotides not matched to a gene: 12. This CDR3 is built from 18 residues. Assignment of participants to cohorts was predicated upon participant-reported clinical history. Recovered status applied to Cohort 3 donors who had two consecutive negative PCRs. It also applied to those with clearance or with symptom resolution.

The clonotype originates from a woman under 40 who had recovered from COVID-19. The specimen sequenced was PBMCs or T cells enriched from blood (not recorded which). The V call is TRBV27, the J call TRBJ1-5, with 8 bases fitting TRBD1. The CDR3 here is CASSPGTGGLYSNQPQHF. The CDR3, as DNA: TGTGCCAGCAGTCCAGGGACAGGAGGCTTATATAGCAATCAGCCCCAGCATTTT.